These 9 T cell receptor beta chains share one sample of origin, sequenced in a study of cytomegalovirus exposure and HLA in healthy donors. The PCR contained 60 Vbeta and 13 Jbeta primers. TCRdb's copy holds only in-frame clones and misses some; the assay was immunoSEQ multiplex PCR. The data contain 200,000 or so clones, 82% of them singletons. Sequenced material: PBMCs. The origin of the receptors is a woman aged 35 to 49 in good health and CMV-seronegative.

The chain couples TRBV7-9 to TRBJ1-4; 7 nucleotides agree with TRBD1. This CDR3 is built from 14 residues. Trimming cost V 5 bases and J 4 bases; bases outside gene matches: 4. Germline V lookup: CDR1 SEHNR, CDR2 FQNEAQ (reference sequence). The chain's CDR3 is CASSKDRFNEKLFF. For the CDR3, the DNA is TGTGCCAGCAGCAAGGACAGGTTTAATGAAAAACTGTTTTTT.

The V gene is TRBV10-3, the J gene TRBJ2-5, with 7 bases fitting TRBD2. V was clipped by 6 bases and J by 4 bases; unmatched bases: 2. In germline, CDR1 is ENHRY, CDR2 SYGVKD. The CDR3 is made up of 12 amino acids. The CDR3 spells CAISVAGETQYF. CDR3 in DNA: TGTGCCATCAGCGTAGCGGGAGAGACCCAGTACTTC.

The CDR3 coding sequence is TGTGCCAGCTCACCCGGGATTTTCCAAGAGACCCAGTACTTC. It yields the protein CASSPGIFQETQYF. The V call is TRBV18, the J call TRBJ2-5, with a weak D call TRBD2 (5 bases). CDR1 and CDR2 from the germline V gene are KGHSH and LQKENI. The V end was cut by 3 bases, the J end by 1 base, with 9 bases between. The CDR3 length is 14 residues.

The chain has TRBV15 and TRBJ1-5; TRBD1 agrees at 9 bases. With 0 bases clipped from V and 2 bases from J, the junction kept 5 bases outside the gene matches. There are 17 residues in the CDR3. Germline CDR1 is LNHNV and CDR2 is YYDKDF (reference sequence). The CDR3 DNA reads TGTGCCACCAGCAGAGATCCTTGGACAGGGGGCAATCAGCCCCAGCATTTT. This translates into CATSRDPWTGGNQPQHF.

The CDR3 region is CASSEFPYGQGVNTGELFF. CDR3 nucleotides: TGCGCCAGCAGTGAGTTCCCTTATGGACAGGGTGTTAACACCGGGGAGCTGTTTTTT. This chain links TRBV10-1 with TRBJ2-2; TRBD1 agrees at 8 bases. CDR1 and CDR2 (germline): WNHNN, SYGVQD (reference sequence). The CDR3 totals 19 residues. Germline trimming cut 1 base from V and 2 bases from J; bases unmatched to any gene: 12.

The CDR3 protein is CASSVGGTGIYEQYF. CDR3 sequence (DNA): TGTGCCAGCAGCGTAGGCGGGACAGGTATCTACGAGCAGTACTTC. This rearrangement joins TRBV7-8 to TRBJ2-7; 8 bases align to TRBD1. J gave up 3 bases and V 5 bases, and 9 bases lay outside the gene matches. The CDR3 length is 15 residues. The germline CDR1 and CDR2 sequences are SGHVS and FQNEAQ.

Regarding this clone: This sample also contains other DNA sequences that code for the same CDR3. The rearrangement joins TRBV29-1 to TRBJ2-7, with D possibly being TRBD1 (6 bases). Trimming took off 1 base at V and 2 bases at J, with 9 bases between the two ends. Germline assignment: CDR1 SQVTM and CDR2 ANQGSEA. The CDR3 contains 13 residues. The CDR3 DNA follows: TGCAGCGTTGAAGGGCAGGGGACCTACGAGCAGTACTTC. Its protein is CSVEGQGTYEQYF.

The V gene is TRBV5-6, the J gene TRBJ2-7, with 7 positions matching TRBD2. V shed 2 bases, J shed 5 bases, and the junction held 4 bases outside the gene matches. This CDR3 comprises 13 residues. Germline assignment: CDR1 SGHDT and CDR2 YYEEEE. The CDR3 DNA reads as TGTGCCAGCAGCTTACGCGGGAGCCACGAGCAGTACTTC. This codes for CASSLRGSHEQYF.

This clone was seen just once. The CDR3 coding sequence is TGTGCCAGCAGTTTATCCCCACCTCAGTACTACGAGCAGTACTTC. This codes for CASSLSPPQYYEQYF. The rearrangement joins TRBV28 to TRBJ2-7; D uncertain. CDR1 MDHEN and CDR2 SYDVKM come from the germline V gene. The CDR3 runs to 15 residues. V was clipped by 1 base and J by 3 bases, with 13 bases between them.